The present T cell receptor beta chain was sequenced within a study of regulatory T cells in long-lasting Graves disease. Both iRepertoire HTBI primers and Arm-PCR of CDR3 regions were used to build the TCR beta libraries. MiXCR, run by TCRdb on the multiplex PCR reads, gives a single entry per CDR3 protein. This repertoire shows 700,000 or so distinct CDR3 sequences, around 30% found once; its top ten account for roughly 40%. As for time point: persistent/refractory GD, antithyroid drugs over 5 years with positive TRAb. Preparation of the TCR library used RNA extracted from PBMCs. From germline, CDR1 is KGHDR and CDR2 SFDVKD. The CDR3 consists of 16 residues. The ends were cut back, 3 bases at V and 2 bases at J, with 16 bases in the middle.

This specimen was peripheral blood mononuclear cells (PBMCs), taken when the disease was refractory, from a patient treated with antithyroid drugs. This receptor was identified in a female donor with Graves disease. The genes are TRBV24-1 and TRBJ2-7; D remains ambiguous. The CDR3 DNA sequence: TGTGCCACCAGTGATCCCTCCCCCCAGACCCCCTACGAGCAGTACTTC. Its translation is CATSDPSPQTPYEQYF.